A selection of T cell receptor beta chains follows, all from one sample in a study of T cell repertoires in ileal Crohn's disease. Clones were sequenced by immunoSEQ multiplex PCR, and TCRdb holds only the in-frame ones, with some missing. Seen here are 730 or so clones, about 95% observed once, and the top ten hold 3% to 4.5%. Sample: ileal tissue. Receptor source: an adult with Crohn's disease. CDR3s include the opening cysteine and the closing phenylalanine or tryptophan. D genes are given only for firm matches. The size field is filled for only some rows; it gives once, few, many or a size class.

v_call	clone_size	j_call	d_call	cdr3_length	cdr3_aa	cdr3_nt
TRBV7-7	NA	TRBJ2-5	TRBD2	17	CASSLGLAGGEQETQYF	TGTGCCAGCAGCTTAGGACTAGCGGGGGGCGAACAAGAGACCCAGTACTTC
TRBV19	NA	TRBJ1-3	NA	12	CASTGSGNTIYF	TGTGCCAGTACCGGCTCTGGAAACACCATATATTTT
TRBV19	once	TRBJ2-7	NA	14	CASSIVTDSYEQYF	TGTGCCAGTAGTATAGTAACCGACAGCTACGAGCAGTACTTC
TRBV9	NA	TRBJ2-2	NA	12	CASQRNTGELFF	TGTGCCAGTCAGCGGAACACCGGGGAGCTGTTTTTT
TRBV5-1	once	TRBJ2-5	NA	16	CASSLYYPPKGETQYF	TGCGCCAGCAGCTTGTACTACCCCCCCAAAGGAGAGACCCAGTACTTC
TRBV19	NA	TRBJ1-4	NA	15	CASSPHAATNEKLFF	TGTGCCAGTAGTCCTCACGCAGCAACTAATGAAAAACTGTTTTTT
TRBV25-1	NA	TRBJ2-7	NA	16	CASSEYGGLMTYEQYF	TGTGCCAGCAGTGAATACGGCGGTTTAATGACCTACGAGCAGTACTTC
TRBV9	once	TRBJ1-2	NA	16	CASSVAPWTGEDGYTF	TGTGCCAGCAGCGTAGCCCCGTGGACGGGGGAGGATGGCTACACCTTC
TRBV7-9	few	TRBJ1-2	TRBD1	18	CASSPSLGQGRFYYGYTF	TGTGCCAGCAGCCCCTCTTTGGGACAGGGACGATTCTACTATGGCTACACCTTC
TRBV10-3	NA	TRBJ1-2	TRBD1	15	CAISSPGTGVNGYTF	TGTGCCATCAGTTCGCCCGGGACAGGGGTAAATGGCTACACCTTC
TRBV6-5	NA	TRBJ1-1	NA	14	CASGITGTPVKAFF	TGTGCCAGCGGGATTACGGGGACACCGGTAAAAGCTTTCTTT
TRBV13	few	TRBJ1-5	NA	12	CASSSVNQPQHF	TGTGCCAGCAGCTCCGTAAATCAGCCCCAGCATTTT
TRBV29-1	NA	TRBJ2-3	NA	12	CSVDKETDTQYF	TGCAGCGTTGATAAGGAAACAGATACGCAGTATTTT
TRBV21-1	NA	TRBJ1-1	NA	17	CARVLPGQGAQGLDPFF	TGTGCCAGAGTACTACCGGGACAGGGGGCGCAGGGGCTTGACCCATTCTTT
TRBV4-3	NA	TRBJ2-7	TRBD2	18	CASSPAGLAGVPPYEQYF	TGCGCCAGCAGCCCAGCGGGACTAGCGGGAGTTCCCCCCTACGAGCAGTACTTC
TRBV7-9	NA	TRBJ1-2	NA	13	CASRTDSNYGYTF	TGTGCCAGCAGAACGGACAGCAACTATGGCTACACCTTC
TRBV7-2	NA	TRBJ1-4	NA	14	CASSRTVLNEKLFF	TGTGCCAGCAGCCGGACAGTTCTTAATGAAAAACTGTTTTTT
TRBV5-6	NA	TRBJ2-1	TRBD1	14	CASSLGTGYNEQFF	TGTGCCAGCAGCTTGGGGACAGGATACAATGAGCAGTTCTTC
TRBV9	NA	TRBJ2-3	TRBD1	15	CASSVGQGSTDTQYF	TGTGCCAGCAGCGTAGGACAGGGGAGCACAGATACGCAGTATTTT
TRBV18	NA	TRBJ1-3	NA	17	CASSPYPNTGMGNTIYF	TGTGCCAGCTCACCTTACCCTAACACAGGGATGGGAAACACCATATATTTT
TRBV6-6	NA	TRBJ2-3	TRBD1	15	CASSYYGTETDTQYF	TGTGCCAGCAGTTACTATGGGACAGAGACAGATACGCAGTATTTT
TRBV5-6	NA	TRBJ1-2	TRBD1	14	CASSPNRGRGGYTF	TGTGCCAGCAGCCCTAACAGGGGGCGGGGTGGCTACACCTTC
TRBV9	NA	TRBJ2-2	NA	17	CASSAPRGGAYTGELFF	TGTGCCAGCAGCGCCCCCAGGGGGGGCGCGTATACCGGGGAGCTGTTTTTT
TRBV6-6	NA	TRBJ1-4	NA	14	CASSDRATNEKLFF	TGTGCCAGCAGTGACAGAGCAACTAATGAAAAACTGTTTTTT
TRBV2	NA	TRBJ1-2	NA	13	CASTRTVFYGYTF	TGTGCCAGCACTCGAACCGTTTTCTATGGCTACACCTTC
TRBV4-1	few	TRBJ1-1	NA	15	CASSQDGAANTEAFF	TGCGCCAGCAGCCAAGATGGGGCTGCGAACACTGAAGCTTTCTTT
TRBV27	NA	TRBJ2-2	NA	13	CASSFGLTGELFF	TGTGCCAGCAGTTTCGGACTTACCGGGGAGCTGTTTTTT
TRBV5-1	NA	TRBJ1-2	NA	14	CASSRRDRDYGYTF	TGCGCCAGCAGCCGAAGGGACCGCGACTATGGCTACACCTTC
TRBV7-9	NA	TRBJ1-2	NA	14	CASSPPGEVYGYTF	TGTGCCAGCAGCCCCCCCGGGGAGGTCTATGGCTACACCTTC
TRBV19	NA	TRBJ2-1	TRBD2	15	CASSTGLAGDNEQFF	TGTGCCAGTAGCACAGGGTTAGCGGGGGACAATGAGCAGTTCTTC
TRBV28	NA	TRBJ1-4	NA	15	CASSAPRGGPEKLFF	TGTGCCAGCAGTGCCCCCCGGGGGGGCCCTGAAAAACTGTTTTTT
TRBV10-2	NA	TRBJ2-1	TRBD2	19	CASSPTFSGLAGVANEQFF	TGCGCCAGCAGTCCTACCTTCTCGGGACTAGCGGGAGTAGCCAATGAGCAGTTCTTC
TRBV5-5	NA	TRBJ1-1	NA	14	CASSFGGREDEAFF	TGTGCCAGCAGCTTTGGAGGGCGCGAGGATGAAGCTTTCTTT
TRBV4-1	NA	TRBJ2-1	TRBD2	16	CASSLDTSGRNNEQFF	TGCGCCAGCAGCCTTGATACTAGCGGGAGAAACAATGAGCAGTTCTTC
TRBV5-1	NA	TRBJ1-3	NA	16	CASSLALGTGGNTIYF	TGCGCCAGCAGCTTGGCCCTAGGAACTGGTGGAAACACCATATATTTT
TRBV6-5	NA	TRBJ1-2	NA	15	CASSYSGAGSYGYTF	TGTGCCAGCAGTTACTCGGGGGCAGGGTCTTATGGCTACACCTTC
TRBV7-8	once	TRBJ2-1	TRBD2	16	CASSPLGTSVYNEQFF	TGTGCCAGCAGCCCCCTGGGGACTAGCGTCTACAATGAGCAGTTCTTC
TRBV4-3	NA	TRBJ1-2	TRBD1	18	CASSQDLGQGALLGGYTF	TGCGCCAGCAGCCAAGATCTTGGGCAGGGGGCCCTTCTAGGTGGCTACACCTTC
TRBV4-3	NA	TRBJ1-2	TRBD1	14	CASSQVTGFYGYTF	TGCGCCAGCAGCCAAGTGACAGGGTTCTATGGCTACACCTTC
TRBV19	once	TRBJ1-1	NA	15	CASSTGVMINTEAFF	TGTGCCAGTAGTACAGGTGTTATGATAAACACTGAAGCTTTCTTT